This T cell receptor beta chain is drawn from a study of blood T cell repertoires in COVID-19. Methods used by the authors: Reference gene primers were amplified, and this amplification served to estimate nucleated cell counts. Assay used: immunoSEQ multiplex PCR; TCRdb lists only in-frame clones, some missing. The V and J calls and clone size were taken over from that table, and D and trimming were inferred from the DNA. Of fewer than 400,000 clones listed, nearly 90% are singletons. The V end was cut by 2 bases, the J end by 7 bases, with 21 bases between. Looked up from germline, CDR1 is SGDLS and CDR2 is YYNGEE. The length of the CDR3 is 16 residues. This clone was recorded once.

The chain combines TRBV9 with TRBJ2-5; D is perhaps TRBD2 (6 bases). The source is a woman aged 30 to 39 with COVID-19, enrolled during active disease. Source material: peripheral blood. This CDR3 is CASSVGRSGAQGTQYF. DNA of the CDR3: TGTGCCAGCAGCGTTGGGAGGAGCGGAGCCCAGGGGACCCAGTACTTC.